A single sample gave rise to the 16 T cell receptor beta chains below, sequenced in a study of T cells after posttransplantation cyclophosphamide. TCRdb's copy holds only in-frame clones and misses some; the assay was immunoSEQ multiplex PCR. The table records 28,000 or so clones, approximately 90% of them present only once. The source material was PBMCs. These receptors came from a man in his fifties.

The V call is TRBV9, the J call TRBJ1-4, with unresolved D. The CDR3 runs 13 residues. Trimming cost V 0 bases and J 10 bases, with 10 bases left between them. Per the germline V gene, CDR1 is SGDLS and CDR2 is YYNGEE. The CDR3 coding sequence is TGTGCCAGCAGCGTAGCTCTGGGCCGAAAACTGTTTTTT. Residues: CASSVALGRKLFF.

In DNA form, the CDR3 reads TGTGCCAGTAGTATCTCCCGGACAGTTGGCCAGCCCCAGCATTTT. The encoded protein is CASSISRTVGQPQHF. The chain joins TRBV19 to TRBJ1-5; TRBD1 might be the D (6 bases). CDR1 is LNHDA and CDR2 is SQIVND in the germline V gene (reference sequence). V lost 3 bases to trimming and J lost 7 bases, with 16 bases between them. This CDR3 has 15 residues.

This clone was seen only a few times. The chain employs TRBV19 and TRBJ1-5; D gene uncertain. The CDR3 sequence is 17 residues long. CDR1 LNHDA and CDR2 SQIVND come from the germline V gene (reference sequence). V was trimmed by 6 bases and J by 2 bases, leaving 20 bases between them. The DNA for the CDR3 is TGTGCCAGTAGCCCCAGTCTTGTGGGGAGACGCAATCAGCCCCAGCATTTT. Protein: CASSPSLVGRRNQPQHF.

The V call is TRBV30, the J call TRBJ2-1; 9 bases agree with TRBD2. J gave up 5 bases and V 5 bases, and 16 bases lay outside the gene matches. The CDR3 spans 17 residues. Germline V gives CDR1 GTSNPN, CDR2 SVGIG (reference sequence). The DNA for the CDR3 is TGTGCCTGGCATCTTCGGTCGGCGGGGGGGACTAACAATGAGCAGTTCTTC. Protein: CAWHLRSAGGTNNEQFF.

This chain's CDR3 is CASSLVSGRNTGELFF. CDR3 nucleotides: TGTGCCAGCAGCTTGGTTAGCGGGAGAAACACCGGGGAGCTGTTTTTT. The V gene is TRBV5-6, the J gene TRBJ2-2, with 9 bases matching TRBD2. Germline loops: CDR1 SGHDT, CDR2 YYEEEE. With V trimmed by 0 bases and J by 2 bases, 2 bases remained unmatched. The CDR3 runs 16 residues.

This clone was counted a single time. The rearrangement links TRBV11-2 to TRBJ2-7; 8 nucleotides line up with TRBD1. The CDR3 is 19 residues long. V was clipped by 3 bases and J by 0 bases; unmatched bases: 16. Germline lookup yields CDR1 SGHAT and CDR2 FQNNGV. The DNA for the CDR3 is TGTGCCAGCAGCTTCAGTGGGACAGGACATCTTCCTATCTCCTACGAGCAGTACTTC. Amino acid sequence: CASSFSGTGHLPISYEQYF.

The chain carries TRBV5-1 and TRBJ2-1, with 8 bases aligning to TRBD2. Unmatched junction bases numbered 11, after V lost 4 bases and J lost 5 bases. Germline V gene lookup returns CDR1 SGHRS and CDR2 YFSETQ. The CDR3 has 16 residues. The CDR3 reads CASSQKDGTRNNEQFF. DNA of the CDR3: TGCGCCAGCAGCCAAAAGGACGGGACTAGAAACAATGAGCAGTTCTTC. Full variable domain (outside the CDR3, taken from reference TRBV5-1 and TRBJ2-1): KAGVTQTPRYLIKTRGQQVTLSCSPISGHRSVSWYQQTPGQGLQFLFEYFSETQRNKGNFPGRFSGRQFSNSRSEMNVSTLELGDSALYLCASSQKDGTRNNEQFFGPGTRLTVL.

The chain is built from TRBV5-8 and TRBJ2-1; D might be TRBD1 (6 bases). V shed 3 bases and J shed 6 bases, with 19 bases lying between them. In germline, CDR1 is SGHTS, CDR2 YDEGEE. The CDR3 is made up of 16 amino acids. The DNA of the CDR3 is TGTGCCAGCAGCTCATCACAGGGATCTCGGATCAATGAGCAGTTCTTC. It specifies CASSSSQGSRINEQFF.

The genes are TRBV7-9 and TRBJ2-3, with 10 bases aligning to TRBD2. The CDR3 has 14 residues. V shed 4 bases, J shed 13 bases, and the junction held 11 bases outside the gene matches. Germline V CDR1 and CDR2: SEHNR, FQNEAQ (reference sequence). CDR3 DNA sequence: TGTGCCAGCAGCTCTACTAGCGGGGAAGCCCGAAAGTATTTT. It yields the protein CASSSTSGEARKYF.

CDR3 in DNA: TGTGCCAGCAGCTTGGCGATCGGGAAATCCTACGAGCAGTACTTC. It translates to CASSLAIGKSYEQYF. The chain employs TRBV5-5 and TRBJ2-7; possibly TRBD2 for D (5 bases). The CDR3 runs to 15 residues. Germline V lookup: CDR1 SGHKS, CDR2 YYEKEE (reference sequence). V was trimmed by 0 bases and J by 1 base, leaving 11 bases between them.

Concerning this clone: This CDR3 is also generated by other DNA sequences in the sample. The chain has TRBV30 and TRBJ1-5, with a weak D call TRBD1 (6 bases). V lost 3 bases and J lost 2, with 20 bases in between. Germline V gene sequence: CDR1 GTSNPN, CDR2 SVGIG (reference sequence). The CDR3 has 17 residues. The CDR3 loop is CAWSRREGGFGNQPQHF. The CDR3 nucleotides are TGTGCCTGGAGCCGCAGGGAAGGGGGATTTGGCAATCAGCCCCAGCATTTT.

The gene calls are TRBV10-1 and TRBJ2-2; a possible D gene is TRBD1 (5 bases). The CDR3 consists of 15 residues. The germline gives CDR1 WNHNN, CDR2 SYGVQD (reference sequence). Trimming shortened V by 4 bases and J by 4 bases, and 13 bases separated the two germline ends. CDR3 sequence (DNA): TGCGCCAGCAGTGTGGGGCAGATCTCCACCGGGGAGCTGTTTTTT. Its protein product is CASSVGQISTGELFF.

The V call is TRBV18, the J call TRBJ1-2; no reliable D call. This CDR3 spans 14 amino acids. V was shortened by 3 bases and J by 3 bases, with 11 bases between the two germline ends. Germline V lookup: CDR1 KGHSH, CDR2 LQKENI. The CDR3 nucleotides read TGTGCCAGCTCACCGGTGAGCGTCGACTATGGCTACACCTTC. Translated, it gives CASSPVSVDYGYTF.

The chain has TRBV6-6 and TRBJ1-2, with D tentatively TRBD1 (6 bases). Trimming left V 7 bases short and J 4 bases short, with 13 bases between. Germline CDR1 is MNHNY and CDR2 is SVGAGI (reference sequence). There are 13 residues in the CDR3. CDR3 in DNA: TGTGCCAGCACCCCCACAGGGTCCTATGGCTACACCTTC. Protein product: CASTPTGSYGYTF.

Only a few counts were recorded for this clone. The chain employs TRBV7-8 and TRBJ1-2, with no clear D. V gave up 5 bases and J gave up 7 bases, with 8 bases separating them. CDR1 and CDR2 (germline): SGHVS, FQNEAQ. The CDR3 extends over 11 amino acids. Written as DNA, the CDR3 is TGTGCCAGCAGCAAAGGGAGTGGCTACACCTTC. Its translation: CASSKGSGYTF. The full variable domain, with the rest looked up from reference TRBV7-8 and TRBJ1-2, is GAGVSQSPRYKVAKRGQDVALRCDPISGHVSLFWYQQALGQGPEFLTYFQNEAQLDKSGLPSDRFFAERPEGSVSTLKIQRTQQEDSAVYLCASSKGSGYTFGSGTRLTVV.

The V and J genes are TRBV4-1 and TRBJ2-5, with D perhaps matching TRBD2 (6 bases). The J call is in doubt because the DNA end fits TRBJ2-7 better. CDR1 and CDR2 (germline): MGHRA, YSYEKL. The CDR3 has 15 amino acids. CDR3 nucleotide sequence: TGCGCCAGCAGCTGGGGAGGAGGGGATGGAAGCGAGCAGTACTTC. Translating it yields CASSWGGGDGSEQYF.